What follows are 4 T cell receptor beta chains derived from one specimen sequenced in a study of blood T cell repertoires in COVID-19. Sequencing was performed with immunoSEQ multiplex PCR; in TCRdb, only in-frame clones are kept and a portion is missing. The sample yields roughly 250,000 clones, over 70% seen once. Sequenced material: peripheral blood. The receptors shown here come from a man aged 35-49 years with active or convalescent COVID-19.

The chain joins TRBV3-1 (or the pseudogene TRBV3-2) to TRBJ2-7; no clear D. V was pared by 4 bases and J by 6 bases, with 13 bases between. The CDR3 is made up of 13 amino acids. Looked up from germline, CDR1 is LGHDT and CDR2 is YNNKEL (reference sequence). In DNA, the CDR3 is TGTGCCAGCAGCCCTTCCGCCGTCAGCGAGCAGTACTTC. It specifies CASSPSAVSEQYF.

The gene calls are TRBV12-5 and TRBJ2-7; D might be TRBD2 (6 bases). The CDR3 sequence is 13 residues long. The V gene lost 1 base and the J gene lost 2 bases, with 6 bases spanning the gap. Germline V gene sequence: CDR1 LGHNT, CDR2 FRNRAP. CDR3 sequence (DNA): TGTGCTAGTGGTTTGGCGGGGGCCTACGAGCAGTACTTC. Amino acid sequence: CASGLAGAYEQYF.

This rearrangement joins TRBV5-6 to TRBJ1-1; no reliable D call. The CDR3 has 12 residues. Trimming removed 1 base from V and 4 bases from J, with 5 bases in between. In germline, CDR1 is SGHDT, CDR2 YYEEEE. As DNA, the CDR3 is TGTGCCAGCAGCTTGTGGGCCACTGAAGCTTTCTTT. Residues: CASSLWATEAFF.

This clone occurred a few times. The chain has TRBV7-9 and TRBJ2-7; 9 nucleotides line up with TRBD1. Germline loops: CDR1 SEHNR, CDR2 FQNEAQ (reference sequence). V was pared by 5 bases and J by 0 bases, with 8 bases of the junction left unmatched. The CDR3 length is 16 residues. The CDR3 sequence is CASSPGTGRLSYEQYF. The CDR3 nucleotides are TGTGCCAGCAGCCCAGGGACAGGGAGACTCTCCTACGAGCAGTACTTC.